The entry that follows covers one TCR beta chain sequence. This entry belongs to a study of blood T cell repertoires in COVID-19. Background on the study: The samples span acute and convalescent COVID-19 from the United States, Italy and Spain. T cells, B-cell-depleted T cells, or PBMCs provided the cDNA or gDNA that served as material.

Only in-frame clones appear in the TCRdb table, and some are missing; sequencing was by immunoSEQ multiplex PCR. The data contain 200,000 to 300,000 clones, about 90% of them singletons. The germline V gene has CDR1 SGHTS and CDR2 YDEGEE. V was cut by 2 bases and J by 1 base, with 18 bases left in between. This CDR3 spans 17 amino acids. This chain links TRBV5-8 with TRBJ1-2; tentatively, D is TRBD1 (6 bases). The specimen sequenced was peripheral blood. This clonotype was sampled from a person under 35 with COVID-19, enrolled during active disease. The DNA of the CDR3 is TGTGCCAGCAGCTTCGAGACAGGACAACTCAGTAACTATGGCTACACCTTC. This encodes CASSFETGQLSNYGYTF.